The 31 T cell receptor beta chains below come from one sample, sequenced in a study of response to subunit inactivated influenza vaccine. TCRdb reanalysed the RT-PCR reads using MiXCR and keeps one entry per CDR3 protein. The profile shows around 750,000 distinct CDR3 sequences, around 21% of them singletons. The source material was PBMCs from blood, sampled about 5 days after vaccination. The source is a man between 45 and 60 years old who received an inactivated influenza vaccine.

The genes are TRBV20-1 and TRBJ2-5, with 7 positions matching TRBD2. The CDR3 loop spans 13 amino acids. CDR1 is DFQATT and CDR2 is SNEGSKA in the germline V gene (reference sequence). Trimming took 1 base from V and 4 from J; bases not matched to a gene: 3. The CDR3 spells CSARAGGVETQYF. The CDR3 DNA reads as TGCAGTGCTAGAGCTGGGGGGGTAGAGACCCAGTACTTC.

This clonotype was seen many times. This rearrangement joins TRBV30 to TRBJ2-1, with D maybe TRBD2 (6 bases). The CDR3 sequence is 12 residues long. Deletions cut 3 bases from V and 10 bases from J, with 13 bases between. CDR1 and CDR2 from the germline V gene are GTSNPN and SVGIG (reference sequence). This CDR3 reads CAWRGTAREQFF. CDR3 bases: TGTGCCTGGAGGGGGACTGCACGGGAGCAGTTCTTC.

This clonotype was seen more than once but under ten times. The gene calls are TRBV2 and TRBJ1-2, with TRBD1 as a possible D gene (6 bases). The CDR3 consists of 14 residues. From germline, CDR1 is SNHLY and CDR2 FYNNEI. V lost 6 bases, J lost 8 bases, and 19 bases lay in between. The chain's CDR3 is CASRAAGTIRGYTF. In DNA form, the CDR3 reads TGTGCCAGCAGGGCCGCCGGGACAATCAGGGGCTACACCTTC.

The V and J genes are TRBV20-1 and TRBJ2-7; 13 nucleotides agree with TRBD2. Germline-derived CDR1 and CDR2 are DFQATT and SNEGSKA (reference sequence). The junction had 0 bases not matched to a gene; V was cut back by 1 base and J by 6 bases. This CDR3 has 13 residues. The CDR3 region is CSARGTSGGEQYF. In DNA form, the CDR3 reads TGCAGTGCTAGAGGGACTAGCGGGGGCGAGCAGTACTTC.

This clonotype was seen a handful of times. The chain couples TRBV18 to TRBJ2-7; no definite D call. The length of the CDR3 is 14 residues. Per the germline V gene, CDR1 is KGHSH and CDR2 is LQKENI. V dropped 2 bases and J dropped 2 bases, with 10 bases sitting between them. CDR3 residues: CASSPAGITYEQYF. CDR3 in DNA: TGTGCCAGCTCACCAGCTGGAATTACCTACGAGCAGTACTTC.

This clonotype was counted a few times. This chain uses TRBV20-1 with TRBJ1-5; no clear D gene. CDR1 and CDR2 from the germline V gene are DFQATT and SNEGSKA (reference sequence). The CDR3 contains 13 residues. The V and J ends lost 5 bases and 1 base respectively, with 9 bases between them. The CDR3 bases are TGCAGTGCTTACGAGAGGAGCAATCAGCCCCAGCATTTT. Its protein product is CSAYERSNQPQHF.

This clonotype was found a few times. V and J are TRBV24-1 and TRBJ1-5, with 7 bases that match TRBD1. The trim removed 10 bases at V and 4 bases at J, leaving 9 bases unmatched. The germline V gene has CDR1 KGHDR and CDR2 SFDVKD. This CDR3 has 14 residues. The CDR3 DNA is TGTGCCACAGCGCTCTCAGGGGGTAATCAGCCCCAGCATTTT. It yields the protein CATALSGGNQPQHF.

This sequence joins TRBV6-5 and TRBJ1-3; D might be TRBD1 (6 bases). The CDR3 is made up of 16 amino acids. Germline CDR1 is MNHEY and CDR2 is SVGAGI. The V end lost 2 bases, the J end lost 0 bases, and 11 bases lay between the germline ends. The CDR3 loop is CASSYLGTFSGNTIYF. Written as DNA, the CDR3 is TGTGCCAGCAGTTACCTGGGGACATTCTCTGGAAACACCATATATTTT.

This clonotype has just a few counts. The J gene is TRBJ1-2, the V gene TRBV6-5; 9 bases align to TRBD1. CDR3 length equals 16 residues. V gave up 2 bases and J gave up 6 bases; unmatched junction bases: 10. Germline-derived CDR1 and CDR2 are MNHEY and SVGAGI. The CDR3 loop reads CASSYQRDREWDGYTF. As DNA, the CDR3 is TGTGCCAGCAGTTACCAAAGGGACAGGGAATGGGATGGCTACACCTTC.

This clonotype was seen at least ten times. The chain has TRBV7-2 and TRBJ2-3, with no clear D. The V gene's germline CDR1 is SGHTA and CDR2 FQGNSA. V lost 1 base and J 1 base, leaving 9 bases between the germline ends. The CDR3 length is 15 residues. Written as DNA, the CDR3 is TGTGCCAGCAGCTTAGTTCTCCTCCGCACAGATACGCAGTATTTT. Translating it yields CASSLVLLRTDTQYF.

This rearrangement joins TRBV7-2 to TRBJ2-7; D not certain. The CDR3 is 13 amino acids. Germline-derived CDR1 and CDR2 are SGHTA and FQGNSA. The germline V and J ends were trimmed by 1 base and 6 bases, with 10 bases remaining between them. CDR3 loop: CASSLGFAGEQYF. The CDR3 DNA sequence: TGTGCCAGCAGCTTAGGGTTTGCCGGCGAGCAGTACTTC.

There are many counts of this clonotype. CDR3 in amino acids: CASSGRINTEAFF. The CDR3 DNA is TGTGCCAGCTCCGGCCGAATTAACACTGAAGCTTTCTTT. The gene calls are TRBV27 and TRBJ1-1; D remains unclear. V shed 8 bases and J shed 2 bases, with 12 bases lying between them. Per germline, CDR1 MNHEY and CDR2 SMNVEV (reference sequence). The CDR3 has 13 residues.

This clonotype was picked up a small number of times. The chain employs TRBV7-8 and TRBJ2-3; 9 bases fit TRBD1. CDR1 SGHVS and CDR2 FQNEAQ come from the germline V gene. The CDR3 is 16 residues long. V dropped 4 bases and J dropped 0; count of bases not matched to a gene: 5. CDR3 residues: CASSSDRGASTDTQYF. The CDR3 nucleotides read TGTGCCAGCAGCTCGGACAGGGGCGCTAGCACAGATACGCAGTATTTT.

This clonotype was counted at least ten times. This sequence joins TRBV20-1 and TRBJ2-5, with TRBD2 matching over 8 bases. This CDR3 contains 12 residues. Germline V gene lookup returns CDR1 DFQATT and CDR2 SNEGSKA (reference sequence). CDR3 sequence reads: CSARGAQETQYF. The DNA for the CDR3 is TGCAGCGCGCGGGGGGCCCAAGAGACCCAGTACTTC.

This clonotype was observed a handful of times. J is TRBJ1-2 and V is TRBV18, with TRBD1 identical over 7 bases. Germline CDR1 reads KGHSH; CDR2 reads LQKENI. The CDR3 spans 15 residues. The V gene end was trimmed by 2 bases and the J gene end by 8 bases; junction bases not matched to a gene: 11. The CDR3 DNA follows: TGTGCCAGCTCACCAGACCGACAGGGTCCCTACGGCTACACCTTC. The encoded protein is CASSPDRQGPYGYTF. The full variable domain, rest sourced from reference TRBV18 and TRBJ1-2, is NAGVMQNPRHLVRRRGQEARLRCSPMKGHSHVYWYRQLPEEGLKFMVYLQKENIIDESGMPKERFSAEFPKEGPSILRIQQVVRGDSAAYFCASSPDRQGPYGYTFGSGTRLTVV.

The rearrangement links TRBV9 to TRBJ2-5, with 7 bases fitting TRBD1. This CDR3 has 16 amino acids. V lost 0 bases, J lost 4 bases, and 9 bases stayed unmatched. Germline assignment: CDR1 SGDLS and CDR2 YYNGEE. The CDR3 region has the DNA TGTGCCAGCAGCGTAGGGGCAGGGGGTGGATCAGAGACCCAGTACTTC. Encoded protein: CASSVGAGGGSETQYF. Using reference TRBV9 and TRBJ2-5 for the parts outside the CDR3, the full variable domain is DSGVTQTPKHLITATGQRVTLRCSPRSGDLSVYWYQQSLDQGLQFLIQYYNGEERAKGNILERFSAQQFPDLHSELNLSSLELGDSALYFCASSVGAGGGSETQYFGPGTRLLVL.

The gene calls are TRBV27 and TRBJ2-1, with D possibly matching TRBD1 (5 bases). The CDR3 has 14 residues. The V end was cut by 4 bases, the J end by 0 bases, with 7 bases between. Germline V gene lookup returns CDR1 MNHEY and CDR2 SMNVEV (reference sequence). CDR3 protein: CASSWQGSYNEQFF. DNA for the CDR3: TGTGCCAGCAGTTGGCAGGGCTCCTACAATGAGCAGTTCTTC.

V usage is TRBV11-2 and J usage is TRBJ2-3; D is uncertain. Germline CDR1 reads SGHAT; CDR2 reads FQNNGV. Trimming removed 1 base from V and 6 bases from J, with 11 bases in between. This CDR3 has 14 residues. In DNA form, the CDR3 reads TGTGCCAGCAGCTTAGGGTCTAATCTGGATACGCAGTATTTT. It codes for CASSLGSNLDTQYF. Variable domain in full (rest from reference TRBV11-2 and TRBJ2-3): EAGVAQSPRYKIIEKRQSVAFWCNPISGHATLYWYQQILGQGPKLLIQFQNNGVVDDSQLPKDRFSAERLKGVDSTLKIQPAKLEDSAVYLCASSLGSNLDTQYFGPGTRLTVL.

This sequence joins TRBV5-1 and TRBJ2-7; TRBD2 matches 7 bases. The CDR3 is 14 amino acids. Germline-derived CDR1 and CDR2 are SGHRS and YFSETQ. The V and J ends lost 4 bases and 6 bases, in that order; junction bases with no gene match: 10. CDR3 nucleotides: TGCGCCAGCAGCCAGTTTGAGCGGGGTTTCGAGCAGTACTTC. Encoded protein: CASSQFERGFEQYF.

This clonotype was counted between two and nine times. The rearrangement uses TRBV29-1 and TRBJ1-1; TRBD1 aligns across 7 bases. The length of the CDR3 is 13 residues. The V and J ends lost 5 bases and 0 bases, in that order; junction bases with no gene match: 3. The germline V gene has CDR1 SQVTM and CDR2 ANQGSEA. CDR3 sequence (DNA): TGCAGCGTTCCCGGGACAGTGAACACTGAAGCTTTCTTT. It translates to CSVPGTVNTEAFF.

The chain is built from TRBV24-1 and TRBJ2-5; D not resolved. Germline assignment: CDR1 KGHDR and CDR2 SFDVKD. This CDR3 has 15 amino acids. The ends were cut back, 4 bases at V and 1 base at J, with 12 bases in the middle. The DNA of the CDR3 is TGTGCCACCAGTGACCCTTGGACGGCCCAAGAGACCCAGTACTTC. Its protein is CATSDPWTAQETQYF.

CDR3 region: CSGLRGRGETQYF. The DNA for the CDR3 is TGCAGCGGACTTAGGGGGCGGGGAGAGACCCAGTACTTC. V and J are TRBV29-1 and TRBJ2-5; possibly TRBD1 for D (7 bases). Germline CDR1 SQVTM, CDR2 ANQGSEA. The V end was cut by 7 bases, the J end by 4 bases, with 16 bases between. The CDR3 runs 13 residues.

There are many counts of this clonotype. This rearrangement joins TRBV12-3 or TRBV12-4 to TRBJ1-5; D call uncertain. The CDR3 runs to 11 residues. V shed 7 bases and J shed 11 bases, with 12 bases lying between them. CDR3 protein: CASTLGGAQHF. The CDR3 nucleotides are TGTGCCAGCACCTTGGGAGGTGCCCAGCATTTT.

J is TRBJ1-6 and V is TRBV15, with D possibly TRBD1 on 6 matching bases. The CDR3 has 15 amino acids. Germline V gene lookup returns CDR1 LNHNV and CDR2 YYDKDF (reference sequence). Trimming removed 3 bases at V and 6 bases at J, with 12 bases between. CDR3 in DNA: TGTGCCACCAGCAGGATCGGGGGCACTAATTCACCCCTCCACTTT. Its translation is CATSRIGGTNSPLHF.

The genes are TRBV21-1 and TRBJ2-1; the D call in the table, TRBD1, was not verified against the DNA. TRBV21-1 constitutes a pseudogene. This CDR3 is 16 amino acids long. As DNA, the CDR3 is TGTGCCAGCAGCAAGTCCGGGACAGGGGGGGATAATGAGCAGTTCTTC. Translating it yields CASSKSGTGGDNEQFF.

This clonotype was recorded at least ten times. Germline and junction disagree at one end, which may indicate a read error. V is TRBV18 and J is TRBJ2-7, with 8 bases identical to TRBD2. Germline V lookup: CDR1 KGHSH, CDR2 LQKENI. This CDR3 region has 15 residues. In nucleotides, the CDR3 is TGTGCCAGCTCCCCACCGGGACTAGGAGCCTACGAGCAGTACTTC. Residues: CASSPPGLGAYEQYF.

The chain employs TRBV7-8 and TRBJ2-1; 15 bases agree with TRBD2. Trimming at V came to 3 bases and at J to 5 bases, leaving 14 bases not matched to a gene. Germline V lookup: CDR1 SGHVS, CDR2 FQNEAQ. The CDR3 runs 20 residues. The CDR3 sequence is CASSFLPGLAGGAEDNEQFF. The CDR3 region has the DNA TGTGCCAGCAGCTTCCTCCCGGGACTAGCGGGAGGAGCAGAGGACAATGAGCAGTTCTTC. Full variable domain (missing parts from reference TRBV7-8 and TRBJ2-1): GAGVSQSPRYKVAKRGQDVALRCDPISGHVSLFWYQQALGQGPEFLTYFQNEAQLDKSGLPSDRFFAERPEGSVSTLKIQRTQQEDSAVYLCASSFLPGLAGGAEDNEQFFGPGTRLTVL.

V is TRBV11-3 and J is TRBJ2-7; D may be TRBD1 or TRBD2 (6 bases each). Germline V gene data show CDR1 as SGHNT and CDR2 as YENEEA. This CDR3 has 13 amino acids. V gave up 4 bases and J gave up 7 bases, with 14 bases separating them. CDR3 coding DNA: TGTGCCAGCAGCTCCGGAGGGGGGTCGGAGCAGTACTTC. Translating it yields CASSSGGGSEQYF.

This chain's CDR3 is CASSLEMRPVGELFF. The CDR3 nucleotides are TGTGCCAGCAGCTTGGAGATGCGGCCGGTCGGGGAGCTGTTTTTT. The V and J genes are TRBV5-5 and TRBJ2-2; D unresolved. CDR1 is SGHKS, CDR2 YYEKEE, per germline (reference sequence). Deletions cut 0 bases from V and 7 bases from J, with 13 bases between. This CDR3 has 15 amino acids.

This clonotype has more than one count but fewer than ten. This chain links TRBV20-1 with TRBJ2-7; D remains unclear. The CDR3 contains 13 residues. V was trimmed by 4 bases and J by 0 bases, leaving 10 bases between them. CDR1 and CDR2 (germline): DFQATT, SNEGSKA (reference sequence). The CDR3 nucleotides are TGCAGTGCTACCTTTAAGCCCTCCTACGAGCAGTACTTC. Amino acid sequence: CSATFKPSYEQYF.

The chain carries TRBV5-1 and TRBJ2-7; D not certain. The ends were cut back, 0 bases at V and 0 bases at J, with 13 bases in the middle. There are 16 residues in the CDR3. Germline loops: CDR1 SGHRS, CDR2 YFSETQ. In nucleotides, the CDR3 is TGCGCCAGCAGCTTGGAACTGGCCGAGAGCTCCTACGAGCAGTACTTC. It specifies CASSLELAESSYEQYF.